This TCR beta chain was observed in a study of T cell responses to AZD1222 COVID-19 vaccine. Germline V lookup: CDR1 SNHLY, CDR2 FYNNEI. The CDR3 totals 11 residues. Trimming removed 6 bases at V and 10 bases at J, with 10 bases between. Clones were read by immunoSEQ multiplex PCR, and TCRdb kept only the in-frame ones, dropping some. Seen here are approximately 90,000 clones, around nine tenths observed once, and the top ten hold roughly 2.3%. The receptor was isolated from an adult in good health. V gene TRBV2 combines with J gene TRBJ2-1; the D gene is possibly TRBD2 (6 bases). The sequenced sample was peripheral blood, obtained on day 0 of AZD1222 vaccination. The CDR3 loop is CASRGTGEQFF. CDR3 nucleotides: TGTGCCAGCAGGGGGACTGGGGAGCAGTTCTTC.